This T cell receptor (beta chain) was retrieved from a study of CD8 T cells in Susac syndrome. The CDR3 totals 16 residues. Per the germline V gene, CDR1 is LNHNV and CDR2 is YYDKDF (reference sequence). V lost 5 bases and J lost 4; bases outside the gene matches: 14. Random hexamers were used to reverse transcribe the RNA input (about 0.5 to 1 ug). MiXCR was run by TCRdb on the immunoSEQ multiplex PCR reads, yielding one entry per CDR3 protein. Found here are 80,000 to 90,000 distinct CDR3 sequences, approximately 92% of them singletons; the top ten hold about 0.32%. V and J are TRBV15 and TRBJ2-7, with 7 bases fitting TRBD2. The sequencing input was CD8+ T cells from PBMCs. The origin of this receptor is a human donor in good health. CDR3 DNA sequence: TGTGCCACCAGCTACGGGACTACCTCACCCCCTTACGAGCAGTACTTC. Its translation: CATSYGTTSPPYEQYF.